Shown below are 21 T cell receptor beta chains from a single sample sequenced in a study of blood T cell repertoires in COVID-19. Clones were read by immunoSEQ multiplex PCR, and TCRdb kept only the in-frame ones, dropping some. Seen here are fewer than 250,000 clones, around 83% observed once, and the top ten hold roughly 2.8%. Sequencing used peripheral blood. All receptors come from a man between 50 and 59 years old with active or convalescent COVID-19.

The V call is TRBV20-1, the J call TRBJ2-7, with D tentatively TRBD1 (6 bases). CDR1 is DFQATT and CDR2 is SNEGSKA in the germline V gene (reference sequence). Trimming left V 4 bases short and J 7 bases short, with 11 bases between. The CDR3 runs to 11 residues. The CDR3 region is CSATTGREQYF. For the CDR3, the DNA is TGCAGTGCTACCACAGGGCGGGAGCAGTACTTC.

This CDR3 is CASSQEGLPEKLFF. The CDR3 region has the DNA TGTGCCAGCAGTCAAGAGGGACTCCCGGAAAAACTGTTTTTT. V gene TRBV2 combines with J gene TRBJ1-4; possible D gene TRBD1, 5 bases. The ends were cut back, 5 bases at V and 8 bases at J, with 15 bases in the middle. This CDR3 region has 14 residues. Per the germline V gene, CDR1 is SNHLY and CDR2 is FYNNEI.

Concerning this clone itself: This specimen includes other DNA sequences encoding the same CDR3. The CDR3 is CASSLDRGGTEAFF. The CDR3 nucleotides read TGCGCCAGCAGCTTGGATAGGGGGGGCACTGAAGCTTTCTTT. The V and J genes are TRBV5-1 and TRBJ1-1; tentatively, D is TRBD1 (6 bases). V was trimmed by 0 bases and J by 4 bases, leaving 10 bases between them. The germline V gene has CDR1 SGHRS and CDR2 YFSETQ. The CDR3 loop spans 14 amino acids.

The chain carries TRBV25-1 and TRBJ2-3; D remains ambiguous. V lost 1 base and J lost 9, with 11 bases in between. Germline V gives CDR1 MGHDK, CDR2 SYGVNS. CDR3 length: 13 residues. This CDR3 is CASSEWRLRTQYF. The CDR3 nucleotides are TGTGCCAGCAGTGAATGGCGACTTCGCACGCAGTATTTT.

This chain links TRBV28 with TRBJ2-4; 9 bases align to TRBD1. CDR1 MDHEN and CDR2 SYDVKM come from the germline V gene. Trimming cost V 5 bases and J 8 bases; bases outside gene matches: 10. There are 15 residues in the CDR3. CDR3 sequence reads: CASSPSLRTGDIQYF. The CDR3 DNA follows: TGTGCCAGCAGTCCCTCTCTCCGGACAGGGGACATTCAGTACTTC.

The rearrangement uses TRBV28 and TRBJ1-2; D unresolved. CDR1 and CDR2 from the germline V gene are MDHEN and SYDVKM. V dropped 8 bases and J dropped 4 bases, with 11 bases sitting between them. This CDR3 is built from 12 residues. The CDR3 protein is CASFTALYGYTF. As DNA, the CDR3 is TGTGCCAGCTTCACAGCCCTCTATGGCTACACCTTC.

The rearrangement uses TRBV10-2 and TRBJ2-2; D call uncertain. V lost 10 bases to trimming and J lost 6 bases, with 9 bases between them. The CDR3 is 11 residues long. Germline values: CDR1 WSHSY, CDR2 SAAADI. The CDR3 DNA reads TGCGCCACCTGGCAGGCCGGGGAGCTGTTTTTT. Protein product: CATWQAGELFF.

The CDR3 DNA follows: TGTGCCATCAGTGACCAGGCATATGGCTACACCTTC. Translation: CAISDQAYGYTF. The chain is built from TRBV10-3 and TRBJ1-2; no clear D gene. This CDR3 contains 12 residues. Germline CDR1 ENHRY, CDR2 SYGVKD. Trimming shortened V by 3 bases and J by 5 bases, and 7 bases separated the two germline ends.

This sequence joins TRBV23-1 and TRBJ2-1, with TRBD2 matching 9 bases. TRBV23-1 is marked as an open reading frame, function uncertain. The CDR3 contains 16 residues. V lost 3 bases, J lost 2 bases, and 5 bases stayed unmatched. The CDR3 coding sequence is TGCGCCAGCAGTCAGGGACTAGCCCCCCCCTACAATGAGCAGTTCTTC. Protein: CASSQGLAPPYNEQFF.

The chain recombines TRBV28 with TRBJ1-2; D unresolved. CDR1 MDHEN and CDR2 SYDVKM come from the germline V gene. The V end lost 2 bases, the J end lost 4 bases, and 11 bases lay between the germline ends. The CDR3 is 14 amino acids. The chain's CDR3 is CASSLTQRVYGYTF. In DNA form, the CDR3 reads TGTGCCAGCAGTTTAACACAGAGGGTCTATGGCTACACCTTC.

This chain connects TRBV3-1 (or the pseudogene TRBV3-2) to TRBJ1-1, with 7 positions matching TRBD1. V shed 4 bases and J 4 bases; nucleotides not matched to a gene: 6. There are 14 residues in the CDR3. Germline CDR1 is LGHDT and CDR2 is YNNKEL (reference sequence). CDR3 sequence: CASSPRDSLTEAFF. DNA for the CDR3: TGTGCCAGCAGCCCCAGGGACAGCCTCACTGAAGCTTTCTTT.

The CDR3 region is CASSQHAQGNTIYF. CDR3 coding DNA: TGTGCCAGCAGCCAACACGCACAGGGAAACACCATATATTTT. The J gene is TRBJ1-3, the V gene TRBV7-2; D gene ambiguous. From germline, CDR1 is SGHTA and CDR2 FQGNSA. This CDR3 contains 14 residues. The V gene lost 5 bases and the J gene lost 4 bases, with 12 bases spanning the gap.

This clone was seen a few times. J is TRBJ1-1 and V is TRBV6-5, with D perhaps TRBD1 (6 bases). Germline V lookup: CDR1 MNHEY, CDR2 SVGAGI. CDR3 length equals 14 residues. The V and J ends lost 7 bases and 5 bases respectively, with 17 bases between them. The CDR3 protein is CASKESTGRTEAFF. The CDR3 nucleotides read TGTGCCAGCAAAGAATCAACAGGGCGGACTGAAGCTTTCTTT.

The chain links TRBV10-3 to TRBJ2-7, with 13 bases that match TRBD2. Germline trimming cut 0 bases from V and 3 bases from J; bases unmatched to any gene: 2. Per the germline V gene, CDR1 is ENHRY and CDR2 is SYGVKD. The CDR3 spans 16 residues. The CDR3 spells CAISESGLAGDYEQYF. The DNA of the CDR3 is TGTGCCATCAGTGAGTCCGGACTAGCGGGGGACTACGAGCAGTACTTC.

The chain carries TRBV7-2 and TRBJ2-1; 11 bases agree with TRBD2. Germline trimming cut 3 bases from V and 9 bases from J; bases unmatched to any gene: 7. The CDR3 spans 15 residues. The germline CDR1 and CDR2 sequences are SGHTA and FQGNSA. The CDR3 here is CASSFSGGAFGEQFF. DNA for the CDR3: TGTGCCAGCAGCTTTAGCGGGGGGGCATTTGGTGAGCAGTTCTTC.

J is TRBJ2-7 and V is TRBV11-2; D is uncertain. V was trimmed by 1 base and J by 1 base, leaving 5 bases between them. The CDR3 runs to 13 residues. CDR1 SGHAT and CDR2 FQNNGV come from the germline V gene. CDR3 nucleotides: TGTGCCAGCAGCTTAGTTCGGTCCTACGAGCAGTACTTC. Amino acid sequence: CASSLVRSYEQYF.

This chain links TRBV11-3 with TRBJ2-2, with 8 bases lining up with TRBD1. CDR1 is SGHNT and CDR2 is YENEEA in the germline V gene. The CDR3 sequence is 15 residues long. Trimming removed 5 bases from V and 4 bases from J; junction bases left unmatched: 6. The CDR3 DNA reads as TGTGCCAGCAGCCGACAGGGGCGGGCCACCGGGGAGCTGTTTTTT. Translation gives CASSRQGRATGELFF.

The chain is built from TRBV4-1 and TRBJ2-7, with 15 bases that match TRBD2. In germline, CDR1 is MGHRA, CDR2 YSYEKL. The CDR3 covers 17 residues. The V and J ends lost 4 bases and 6 bases, in that order; junction bases with no gene match: 10. CDR3 sequence (DNA): TGCGCCAGCAGCCGAGGACTAGCGGGGGGGCCGATCGCCGAGCAGTACTTC. Amino acids: CASSRGLAGGPIAEQYF.

The rearrangement links TRBV15 to TRBJ1-2, with TRBD1 matching 8 bases. The CDR3 length is 17 residues. With V trimmed by 2 bases and J by 6 bases, 14 bases remained unmatched. Germline CDR1 LNHNV, CDR2 YYDKDF (reference sequence). DNA for the CDR3: TGTGCCACCAGCAGACTATCTGCCCCCGGGACAGGACATGGCTACACCTTC. Its translation: CATSRLSAPGTGHGYTF.

CDR3 protein: CAWSDRILEQQFF. CDR3 nucleotides: TGTGCCTGGAGTGATCGAATACTAGAACAGCAGTTCTTC. The chain joins TRBV30 to TRBJ2-1; weak D call: TRBD2 (5 bases). The CDR3 loop spans 13 amino acids. Germline CDR1 is GTSNPN and CDR2 is SVGIG (reference sequence). V shed 1 base and J shed 11 bases, with 15 bases lying between them.

The V call is TRBV2, the J call TRBJ1-2; 11 bases align to TRBD1. Germline V gene lookup returns CDR1 SNHLY and CDR2 FYNNEI. V shed 9 bases, J shed 7 bases, and the junction held 10 bases outside the gene matches. There are 14 residues in the CDR3. CDR3 nucleotides: TGTGCCAGGCCGATAGGACAGGGGGCACCTGGCTACACCTTC. This translates into CARPIGQGAPGYTF.